What follows is one T cell receptor beta chain and its context. This clonotype has a handful of counts. What antigen it recognizes has not been identified. Qualities for individual bases were not recorded, and no much larger clone is one base off. This sample is part of a study of T-cell reconstitution after alpha-beta-depleted transplantation in children listed by TCRdb under 2016. Regarding the research as a whole: The study quantitatively tracked T-cell immune reconstitution after TCRalphabeta/CD19-depleted allogeneic hematopoietic cell transplantation in children using TCR repertoire profiling. What the authors observed across the whole study: The high TCRbeta diversity at day 60 in some patients was ascribed to recipient T cells and intrathymic progenitors that had survived conditioning. Hyperexpanded clone frequencies declined over subsequent months; after one year, T-cell counts and TCRbeta diversity were mostly attributed to newly produced T cells. The apparently early alphabetaT-cell count recovery about two months after transplant was reportedly dependent on only several hundred rapidly expanded clones derived from non-depleted graft cells.

The sample's treatment or condition label, decoded: allogeneic hematopoietic cell transplantation with graft depleted of TCRalphabeta T cells and CD19 B cells. The children who served as transplant recipients had been given grafts of TCRalphabeta/CD19-depleted allogeneic hematopoietic cells. Library prep was done by PCR. TCRdb lists the instrument as Illumina HiSeq 2500. TCR library preparation used molecular barcoding, with unique molecular identifiers applied to normalize quantification of the TCRbeta repertoire. TCRdb applied fastp at Q25 and MiXCR to the public reads, then kept only in-frame beta chains. One record per CDR3 amino acid sequence lists the most common genes and DNA. Here the sample has hundreds of thousands of distinct CDR3 sequences; around 13% occur a single time. The ten biggest clones cover approximately 0.8% of the sample. V and J are truncated by 1 base and 5 bases respectively, leaving an intervening sequence of 6 bases. The germline V gene yields KGHSH for CDR1 and LQKENI for CDR2. The CDR3 holds 13 amino acids from the cysteine to the phenylalanine. The read is trimmed to its CDR3 DNA, 39 bases read in frame from base 1.

The sample here was PBMCs, taken before TCRalphabeta/CD19-depleted stem cell transplant. This clonotype originated in a girl under 10 years old with congenital amegakaryocytic thrombocytopenia, due to receive a stem cell transplant. The V and J genes are TRBV18 and TRBJ2-1, and possibly TRBD1, on 6 matching bases. The CDR3 here reads CASSPRQDNEQFF. The sequence in DNA is TGTGCCAGCTCACCACGACAGGACAATGAGCAGTTCTTC.